What follows are 22 T cell receptor beta chains derived from one specimen sequenced in a study of blood T cell repertoires in COVID-19. Repertoires were generated with immunoSEQ multiplex PCR, while TCRdb's copy carries only in-frame clones and drops some. The table records more than 25,000 clones, 90% of them present only once. Sequencing was carried out using peripheral blood. The receptors derive from a man between 65 and 85 years old with active or convalescent COVID-19.

V and J are TRBV14 and TRBJ2-1; weak D call: TRBD2 (7 bases). The CDR3 is made up of 15 amino acids. V dropped 8 bases and J dropped 1 base, with 15 bases sitting between them. CDR1 is SGHDN and CDR2 is FVKESK in the germline V gene. The CDR3 DNA sequence: TGTGCCAGCGCGGTGGGGGGGCAGTCCTACAATGAGCAGTTCTTC. Its protein product is CASAVGGQSYNEQFF. Combining the CDR3 with reference TRBV14 and TRBJ2-1 gives the whole variable domain EAGVTQFPSHSVIEKGQTVTLRCDPISGHDNLYWYRRVMGKEIKFLLHFVKESKQDESGMPNNRFLAERTGGTYSTLKVQPAELEDSGVYFCASAVGGQSYNEQFFGPGTRLTVL.

The chain is built from TRBV2 and TRBJ2-3; 7 nucleotides match TRBD2. V shed 4 bases and J 5 bases; nucleotides not matched to a gene: 3. In germline, CDR1 is SNHLY, CDR2 FYNNEI. The CDR3 totals 13 residues. Written as DNA, the CDR3 is TGTGCCAGCAGTGGGGGGGGTGTAGATACGCAGTATTTT. Residues: CASSGGGVDTQYF. Looking up the rest from reference TRBV2 and TRBJ2-3 gives the full variable domain: EPEVTQTPSHQVTQMGQEVILRCVPISNHLYFYWYRQILGQKVEFLVSFYNNEISEKSEIFDDQFSVERPDGSNFTLKIRSTKLEDSAMYFCASSGGGVDTQYFGPGTRLTVL.

This rearrangement joins TRBV30 to TRBJ1-2, with TRBD1 identical over 7 bases. Germline CDR1 is GTSNPN and CDR2 is SVGIG (reference sequence). Germline trimming cut 3 bases from V and 6 bases from J; bases unmatched to any gene: 13. The CDR3 contains 15 residues. The CDR3 region is CAWSADEQGMDGYTF. The CDR3, as DNA: TGTGCCTGGAGCGCTGACGAACAGGGGATGGATGGCTACACCTTC.

The chain recombines TRBV7-6 with TRBJ1-1; a weak D match, TRBD1 (6 bases). The CDR3 spans 16 residues. Trimming cost V 1 base and J 0 bases, with 12 bases left between them. Germline-derived CDR1 and CDR2 are SGHVS and FNYEAQ. The CDR3 DNA is TGTGCCAGCAGCTTAGGAGCAGGGGTGGTGAACACTGAAGCTTTCTTT. Encoded protein: CASSLGAGVVNTEAFF.

This sequence joins TRBV11-1 and TRBJ2-7, with TRBD2 matching over 9 bases. Germline-derived CDR1 and CDR2 are SGHAT and FQDESV (reference sequence). V gave up 6 bases and J gave up 7 bases; unmatched junction bases: 10. The CDR3 is 14 residues long. As DNA, the CDR3 is TGTGCCAGCAGGCGTAGCGGGGGCGAACGAGAGCAGTACTTC. It yields the protein CASRRSGGEREQYF.

The rearrangement joins TRBV18 to TRBJ2-7; 8 nucleotides agree with TRBD1. Trimming cost V 2 bases and J 4 bases; bases outside gene matches: 4. The CDR3 contains 14 residues. CDR1 KGHSH and CDR2 LQKENI come from the germline V gene. The CDR3 DNA follows: TGTGCCAGCTCACCAACGAGACAGGGGTACGAGCAGTACTTC. Its protein is CASSPTRQGYEQYF.

V and J are TRBV7-8 and TRBJ1-1; possible D gene TRBD1, 5 bases. The CDR3 consists of 14 residues. In germline, CDR1 is SGHVS, CDR2 FQNEAQ. V lost 0 bases and J lost 1, with 6 bases in between. The CDR3, as DNA: TGTGCCAGCAGCTTAGCACAGGCGAACACTGAAGCTTTCTTT. The encoded protein is CASSLAQANTEAFF.

The genes are TRBV20-1 and TRBJ2-5; D might be TRBD2 (5 bases). CDR1 DFQATT and CDR2 SNEGSKA come from the germline V gene (reference sequence). V lost 6 bases, J lost 5 bases, and 10 bases lay in between. The length of the CDR3 is 11 residues. The CDR3 sequence: CSAQSGETQYF. DNA for the CDR3: TGCAGTGCCCAGTCGGGGGAGACCCAGTACTTC.

V and J are TRBV15 and TRBJ1-5; 9 nucleotides match TRBD1. Per the germline V gene, CDR1 is LNHNV and CDR2 is YYDKDF (reference sequence). This CDR3 contains 14 residues. Losses at the gene ends were 3 bases for V and 4 bases for J; bases not matched to a gene: 1. CDR3 in DNA: TGTGCCACCAGCAGGGACAGGGGAAATCAGCCCCAGCATTTT. Translating gives CATSRDRGNQPQHF.

The J gene is TRBJ1-1, the V gene TRBV3-1 (or the pseudogene TRBV3-2), with D possibly matching TRBD1 (5 bases). With 1 base removed from V and 5 bases from J, the gap between germline ends came to 5 bases. The CDR3 is made up of 12 amino acids. Germline V CDR1 and CDR2: LGHDT, YNNKEL (reference sequence). As DNA, the CDR3 is TGTGCCAGCAGCCAAGGACAGACTGAAGCTTTCTTT. The encoded protein is CASSQGQTEAFF.

The chain's CDR3 is CASSVRLYEQYV. The CDR3 DNA is TGTGCCAGCAGCGTACGTCTCTACGAGCAGTACGTC. The chain employs TRBV9 and TRBJ2-7; D is ambiguous. CDR1 and CDR2 from the germline V gene are SGDLS and YYNGEE. V lost 1 base to trimming and J lost 3 bases, with 5 bases between them. The CDR3 totals 12 residues.

This clone turned up a few times. V gene TRBV6-6 combines with J gene TRBJ2-5; no firm D call. The CDR3 has 11 amino acids. The germline V and J ends were trimmed by 5 bases and 2 bases, with 3 bases remaining between them. The V gene's germline CDR1 is MNHNY and CDR2 SVGAGI (reference sequence). DNA of the CDR3: TGTGCCAGCAGTCCTCAAGAGACCCAGTACTTC. Translating it yields CASSPQETQYF.

V and J are TRBV7-9 and TRBJ2-1; 7 bases align to TRBD1. The germline V gene has CDR1 SEHNR and CDR2 FQNEAQ (reference sequence). The V gene end was trimmed by 4 bases and the J gene end by 15 bases; junction bases not matched to a gene: 6. The CDR3 runs 11 residues. The CDR3 DNA is TGTGCCAGCAGCTCCGGGACAGTTCCGTTCTTC. This translates into CASSSGTVPFF.

This clone has only a few counts. CDR3 amino acids: CASSLSRFSPLHF. Here the CDR3 DNA reads TGTGCCAGCAGCTTATCCCGGTTCTCACCCCTCCACTTT. The J gene is TRBJ1-6, the V gene TRBV7-8, with D unclear. V lost 2 bases, J lost 10 bases, and 9 bases lay in between. The germline CDR1 and CDR2 sequences are SGHVS and FQNEAQ. The CDR3 loop spans 13 amino acids.

J is TRBJ2-5 and V is TRBV5-1; 13 bases match TRBD2. V lost 4 bases to trimming and J lost 2 bases; unmatched junction nucleotides: 5. Germline loops: CDR1 SGHRS, CDR2 YFSETQ. CDR3 length equals 16 residues. The CDR3 loop reads CASSRGLAGPQETQYF. The CDR3 coding sequence is TGCGCCAGCAGCCGGGGACTAGCGGGACCACAAGAGACCCAGTACTTC.

The chain combines TRBV10-3 with TRBJ1-6; D uncertain. CDR3 length equals 18 residues. The ends were cut back, 5 bases at V and 5 bases at J, with 22 bases in the middle. CDR1 and CDR2 from the germline V gene are ENHRY and SYGVKD. The CDR3 reads CAISQSTLPPPNNSPLHF. CDR3 DNA sequence: TGTGCCATCAGTCAATCCACCCTACCCCCTCCAAATAATTCACCCCTCCACTTT.

The chain has TRBV6-5 and TRBJ2-1; 7 nucleotides match TRBD2. J lost 9 bases, V lost 6 bases, and 11 bases had no gene match. The CDR3 extends over 14 amino acids. CDR1 is MNHEY and CDR2 is SVGAGI in the germline V gene. The CDR3 DNA reads TGTGCCAGCAGGAGGACTAGTGTTACAGGTGAGCAGTTCTTC. This sequence encodes CASRRTSVTGEQFF.

DNA of the CDR3: TGCGCCAGCAGCTTGGCTCCCCAGGTAGTAGCGCAGGAGCAGTTCTTC. Translated: CASSLAPQVVAQEQFF. The chain has TRBV5-1 and TRBJ2-1; possibly TRBD2 for D (5 bases). Germline CDR1 and CDR2: SGHRS and YFSETQ. The V end lost 0 bases, the J end lost 10 bases, and 20 bases lay between the germline ends. The CDR3 runs to 16 residues.

V usage is TRBV28 and J usage is TRBJ1-2, with a possible D match to TRBD1 (5 bases). The CDR3 is 15 residues long. Germline V gene data show CDR1 as MDHEN and CDR2 as SYDVKM. The ends were cut back, 6 bases at V and 3 bases at J, with 17 bases in the middle. The CDR3 loop reads CASSPLGLGDYGYTF. The CDR3 DNA follows: TGTGCCAGCAGCCCTTTGGGGCTAGGGGACTATGGCTACACCTTC.

The chain employs TRBV15 and TRBJ2-7, with TRBD2 identical over 7 bases. Trimming cost V 4 bases and J 4 bases; bases outside gene matches: 7. The CDR3 consists of 14 residues. The germline CDR1 and CDR2 sequences are LNHNV and YYDKDF (reference sequence). The CDR3 bases are TGTGCCACCAGCACCCCTGGGGGGGAGTACGAGCAGTACTTC. Its protein is CATSTPGGEYEQYF.

V gene TRBV7-9 combines with J gene TRBJ2-7; no reliable D call. V was pared by 2 bases and J by 6 bases, with 5 bases between. The CDR3 consists of 11 residues. Per the germline V gene, CDR1 is SEHNR and CDR2 is FQNEAQ (reference sequence). The CDR3 is CASSLLCEQYV. The CDR3 nucleotides are TGTGCCAGCAGCTTATTATGCGAGCAGTACGTC.

The rearrangement uses TRBV6-5 and TRBJ2-7; TRBD1 aligns across 9 bases. CDR1 is MNHEY, CDR2 SVGAGI, per germline. The CDR3 is 15 residues long. Trimming took 6 bases from V and 3 from J; bases not matched to a gene: 9. CDR3 in DNA: TGTGCCAGCAGACCCGGCGGACAGGGGCTCTACGAGCAGTACTTC. This translates into CASRPGGQGLYEQYF.